Given below is one T cell receptor beta chain in context. As yet, its antigen is unknown. V shed 6 bases and J 2 bases; nucleotides not matched to a gene: 10. Looked up from germline, CDR1 is SGHNT and CDR2 is YYREEE (reference sequence). The CDR3 has 16 amino acids. The sample is drawn from a study of cytomegalovirus exposure and HLA in healthy donors. Whole-study findings and limits: The listing of roughly 160 TCR beta chains classed them as cytomegalovirus-associated.

The method was immunoSEQ multiplex PCR; TCRdb's version includes in-frame clones alone and lacks a portion of them. The sample comprises about 220,000 clones, 70% to 90% of which are singletons, and about 2.7% rests with the top ten. The receptor was isolated from a young woman in good health and CMV-seronegative. This rearrangement joins TRBV5-4 to TRBJ2-7; 11 bases align to TRBD1. The sample was PBMCs. In DNA, the CDR3 is TGTGCCAGCATGGAATACCCGGGACAGGGGGCCTACGAGCAGTACTTC. It codes for CASMEYPGQGAYEQYF.